This entry is about one T cell receptor beta chain. Generated by immunoSEQ multiplex PCR, the TCRdb table keeps only in-frame clones and is missing some. This table has approximately 99,000 clones, about 91% appearing once. This entry is derived from a study of blood T cell repertoires in COVID-19. Study-level information: Acute and convalescent COVID-19 samples came from the United States, Italy and Spain.

The source material was peripheral blood. The TCR was taken from a man over 45 with COVID-19, enrolled during active disease.

CDR3 DNA: TGTGCCAGCAGCCCGGAGCGGGGGGTCCTGATCTACGAGCAGTACTTC. Its translation: CASSPERGVLIYEQYF. This chain uses TRBV4-2 with TRBJ2-7; 9 nucleotides agree with TRBD2. The ends lost 4 bases at V and 3 bases at J; junction bases unmatched: 10. The CDR3 loop spans 16 amino acids. Germline CDR1 is LGHNA and CDR2 is YNFKEQ.